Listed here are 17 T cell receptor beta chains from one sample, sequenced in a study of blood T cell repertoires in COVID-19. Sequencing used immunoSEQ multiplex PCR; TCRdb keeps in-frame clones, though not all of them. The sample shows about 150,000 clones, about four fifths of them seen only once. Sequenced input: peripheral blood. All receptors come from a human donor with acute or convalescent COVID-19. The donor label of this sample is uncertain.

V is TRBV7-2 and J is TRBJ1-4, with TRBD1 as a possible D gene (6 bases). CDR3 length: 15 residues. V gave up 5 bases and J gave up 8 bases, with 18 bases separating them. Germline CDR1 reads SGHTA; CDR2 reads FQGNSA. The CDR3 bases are TGTGCCAGCAGCCTCCAAGGGGGGGCCGGGGAAAAACTGTTTTTT. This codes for CASSLQGGAGEKLFF.

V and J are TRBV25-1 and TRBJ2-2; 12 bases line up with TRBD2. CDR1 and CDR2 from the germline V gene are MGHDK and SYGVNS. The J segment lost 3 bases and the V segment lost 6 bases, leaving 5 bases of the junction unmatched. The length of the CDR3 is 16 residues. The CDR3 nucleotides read TGTGCCAGCAGCACCGGGACTAGCGGGTACACCGGGGAGCTGTTTTTT. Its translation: CASSTGTSGYTGELFF.

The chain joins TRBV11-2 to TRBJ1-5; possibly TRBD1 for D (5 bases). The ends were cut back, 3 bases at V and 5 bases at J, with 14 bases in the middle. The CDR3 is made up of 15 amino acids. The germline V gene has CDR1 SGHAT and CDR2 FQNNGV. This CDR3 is CASSLSGRGDQPQHF. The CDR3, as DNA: TGTGCCAGCAGCTTGTCAGGCCGGGGGGATCAGCCCCAGCATTTT. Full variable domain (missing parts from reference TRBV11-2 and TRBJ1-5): EAGVAQSPRYKIIEKRQSVAFWCNPISGHATLYWYQQILGQGPKLLIQFQNNGVVDDSQLPKDRFSAERLKGVDSTLKIQPAKLEDSAVYLCASSLSGRGDQPQHFGDGTRLSIL.

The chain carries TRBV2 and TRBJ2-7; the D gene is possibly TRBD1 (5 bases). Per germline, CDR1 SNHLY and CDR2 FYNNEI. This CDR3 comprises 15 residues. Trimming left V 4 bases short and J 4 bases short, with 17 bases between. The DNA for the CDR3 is TGTGCCAGCAGTGTTCAAGGACACTACGTTTACGAGCAGTACTTC. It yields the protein CASSVQGHYVYEQYF.

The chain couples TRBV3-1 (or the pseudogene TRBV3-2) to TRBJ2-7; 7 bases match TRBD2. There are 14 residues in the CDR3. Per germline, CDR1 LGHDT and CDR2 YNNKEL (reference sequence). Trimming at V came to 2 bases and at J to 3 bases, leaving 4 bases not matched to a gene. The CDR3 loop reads CASSQNGGDYEQYF. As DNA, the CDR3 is TGTGCCAGCAGCCAAAATGGGGGGGACTACGAGCAGTACTTC.

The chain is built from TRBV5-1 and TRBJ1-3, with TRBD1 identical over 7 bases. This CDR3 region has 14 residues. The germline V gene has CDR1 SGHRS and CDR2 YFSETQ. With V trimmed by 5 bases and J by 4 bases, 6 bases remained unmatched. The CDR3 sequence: CASRISTGGNTIYF. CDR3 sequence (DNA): TGCGCCAGCAGAATTTCGACAGGGGGAAACACCATATATTTT. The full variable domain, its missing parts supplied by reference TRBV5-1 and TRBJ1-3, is KAGVTQTPRYLIKTRGQQVTLSCSPISGHRSVSWYQQTPGQGLQFLFEYFSETQRNKGNFPGRFSGRQFSNSRSEMNVSTLELGDSALYLCASRISTGGNTIYFGEGSWLTVV.

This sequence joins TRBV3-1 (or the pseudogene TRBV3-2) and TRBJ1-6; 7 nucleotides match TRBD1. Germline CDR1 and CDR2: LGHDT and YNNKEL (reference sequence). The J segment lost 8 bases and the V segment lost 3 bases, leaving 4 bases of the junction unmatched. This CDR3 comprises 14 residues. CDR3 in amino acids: CASSHAGGDSPLHF. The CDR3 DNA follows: TGTGCCAGCAGCCACGCAGGGGGAGATTCACCCCTCCACTTT.

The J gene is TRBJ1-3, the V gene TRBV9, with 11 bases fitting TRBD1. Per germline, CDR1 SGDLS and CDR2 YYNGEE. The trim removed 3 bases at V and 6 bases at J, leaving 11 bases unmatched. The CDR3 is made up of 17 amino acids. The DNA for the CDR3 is TGTGCCAGCAGCGCCCCCCAAGGGGACAGGGGGTCAAACACCATATATTTT. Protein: CASSAPQGDRGSNTIYF.

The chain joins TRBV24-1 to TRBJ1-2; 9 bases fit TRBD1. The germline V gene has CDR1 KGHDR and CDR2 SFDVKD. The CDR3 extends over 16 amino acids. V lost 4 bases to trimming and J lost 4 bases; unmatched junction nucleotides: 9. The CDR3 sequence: CATSETGGVFSYGYTF. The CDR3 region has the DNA TGTGCCACCAGTGAAACAGGGGGCGTCTTCAGCTATGGCTACACCTTC.

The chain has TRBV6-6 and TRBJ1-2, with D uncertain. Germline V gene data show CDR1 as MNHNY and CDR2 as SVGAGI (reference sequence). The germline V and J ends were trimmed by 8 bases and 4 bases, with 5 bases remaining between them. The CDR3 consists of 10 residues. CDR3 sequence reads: CASSGYGYTF. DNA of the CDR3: TGTGCCAGCTCCGGCTATGGCTACACCTTC.

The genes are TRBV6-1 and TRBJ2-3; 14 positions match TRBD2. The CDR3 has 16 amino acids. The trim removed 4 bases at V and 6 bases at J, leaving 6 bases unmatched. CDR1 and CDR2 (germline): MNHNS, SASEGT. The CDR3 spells CASSGGTSGGWDTQYF. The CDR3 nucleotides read TGTGCCAGCAGTGGCGGGACTAGCGGGGGATGGGATACGCAGTATTTT.

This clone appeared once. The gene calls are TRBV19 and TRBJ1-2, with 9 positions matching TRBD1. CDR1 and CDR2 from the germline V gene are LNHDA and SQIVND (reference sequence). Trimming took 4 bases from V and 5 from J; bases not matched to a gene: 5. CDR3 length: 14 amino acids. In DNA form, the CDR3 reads TGTGCCAGTAGTAGGGGACAGGGAAGGTATGGCTACACCTTC. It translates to CASSRGQGRYGYTF.

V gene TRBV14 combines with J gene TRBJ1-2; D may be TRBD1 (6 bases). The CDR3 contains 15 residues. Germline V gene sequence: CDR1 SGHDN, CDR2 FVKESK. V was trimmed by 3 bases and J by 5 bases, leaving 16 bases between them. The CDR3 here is CASSHGDIRLYGYTF. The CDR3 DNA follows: TGTGCCAGCAGCCACGGGGACATACGACTGTATGGCTACACCTTC.

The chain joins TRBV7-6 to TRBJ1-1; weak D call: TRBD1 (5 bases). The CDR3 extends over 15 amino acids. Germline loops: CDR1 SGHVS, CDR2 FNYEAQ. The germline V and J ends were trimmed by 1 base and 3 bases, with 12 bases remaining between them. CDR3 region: CASSLEGPGDTEAFF. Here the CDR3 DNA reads TGTGCCAGCAGCTTAGAGGGCCCGGGGGACACTGAAGCTTTCTTT.

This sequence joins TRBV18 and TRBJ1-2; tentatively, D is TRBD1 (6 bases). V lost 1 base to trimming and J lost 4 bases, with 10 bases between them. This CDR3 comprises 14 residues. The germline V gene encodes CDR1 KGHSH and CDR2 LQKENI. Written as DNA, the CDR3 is TGTGCCAGCTCACCACGTCAGGGGACCTATGGCTACACCTTC. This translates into CASSPRQGTYGYTF.

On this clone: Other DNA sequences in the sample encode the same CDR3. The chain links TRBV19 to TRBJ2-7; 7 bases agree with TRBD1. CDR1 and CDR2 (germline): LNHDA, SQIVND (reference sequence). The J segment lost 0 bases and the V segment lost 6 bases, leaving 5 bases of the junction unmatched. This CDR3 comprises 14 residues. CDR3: CASSRTGSSYEQYF. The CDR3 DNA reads TGTGCCAGTAGCCGGACAGGCAGCTCCTACGAGCAGTACTTC.

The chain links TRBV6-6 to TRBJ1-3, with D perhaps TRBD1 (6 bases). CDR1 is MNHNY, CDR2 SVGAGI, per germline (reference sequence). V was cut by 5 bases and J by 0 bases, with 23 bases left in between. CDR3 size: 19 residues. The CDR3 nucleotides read TGTGCCAGCAGTCGCCACACATCGACAGGCCGAAGCTCTGGAAACACCATATATTTT. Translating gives CASSRHTSTGRSSGNTIYF.